The rows below give T cell receptor beta chains drawn from one sample of a study of beta chain features in type 1 diabetes. TCRdb keeps only in-frame clones here, not all; method: immunoSEQ multiplex PCR. The sample shows hundreds of thousands of clones, more than 12% of them seen only once. The specimen sequenced was naive CD4+ T cells from blood. The receptors stem from a man aged 18 to 29 with type 1 diabetes. CDR3s include the opening cysteine and the closing phenylalanine or tryptophan. D genes are given only for firm matches. Some rows mark clone size as missing; the rest say once, few, many or name a class of expanded clone.

>.|TRBV18|.|14|TRBJ2-4
CASSERERGNIQYF
TGTGCCAGCTCAGAGAGGGAACGCGGAAACATTCAGTACTTC
>.|TRBV30|.|12|TRBJ2-5
CAWAEFQETQYF
TGTGCCTGGGCGGAGTTCCAAGAGACCCAGTACTTC
>few|TRBV6-5|.|14|TRBJ2-7
CASRPRDFSYEQYF
TGTGCCAGCAGACCTAGGGACTTCTCCTACGAGCAGTACTTC
>.|TRBV2|.|13|TRBJ2-5
CASTGLRRETQYF
TGTGCCAGCACCGGACTGCGGCGAGAGACCCAGTACTTC
>.|TRBV18|.|14|TRBJ1-2
CASSPRGPQYGYTF
TGTGCCAGCTCACCACGGGGTCCGCAATATGGCTACACCTTC
>once|TRBV2|.|14|TRBJ1-5
CASSDMPRAQPQHF
TGTGCCAGCAGTGATATGCCCAGGGCACAGCCCCAGCATTTT
>few|TRBV30|.|15|TRBJ1-3
CAWSIIGYSGNTIYF
TGTGCCTGGAGTATAATCGGCTACTCTGGAAACACCATATATTTT
>.|TRBV7-2|.|13|TRBJ1-4
CASSFTRSEKLFF
TGTGCCAGCAGCTTTACACGGAGTGAAAAACTGTTTTTT
>.|TRBV5-6|.|17|TRBJ2-1
CASSLGWGQGLFNEQFF
TGTGCCAGCAGCTTGGGATGGGGGCAGGGACTTTTCAATGAGCAGTTCTTC
>few|TRBV29-1|TRBD2|15|TRBJ2-7
CSVEGTNSRRSEQYF
TGCAGCGTGGAGGGGACTAACTCTAGGAGGTCCGAGCAGTACTTC
>.|TRBV29-1|TRBD1|12|TRBJ1-2
CSVYRQGWGYTF
TGCAGCGTCTATCGACAGGGGTGGGGCTACACCTTC
>few|TRBV9|.|13|TRBJ1-2
CASSVGAVYGYTF
TGTGCCAGCAGCGTAGGGGCAGTTTATGGCTACACCTTC
>.|TRBV7-2|.|15|TRBJ2-7
CASSQTPPHGFEQYF
TGTGCCAGCAGCCAGACGCCCCCCCACGGGTTCGAGCAGTACTTC
>.|TRBV29-1|.|15|TRBJ1-4
CSVGTSPSTNEKLFF
TGCAGCGTTGGGACGAGCCCGTCAACTAATGAAAAACTGTTTTTT